Below are 10 T cell receptor beta chains sequenced from a single sample in a study of T cells after yellow fever vaccination. MiXCR, applied by TCRdb to the 5' RACE reads, yields one record per CDR3 protein. The sample shows about 230,000 distinct CDR3 sequences, roughly 6.2% of them seen only once. The sequencing used CD4+ T cells sorted from PBMCs, collected on the day of the yellow fever booster vaccination. These receptors were collected from a man aged 25-40 years who received the YFV17D yellow fever vaccine.

The chain has TRBV11-1 and TRBJ2-7; TRBD2 matches 9 bases. The CDR3 has 21 residues. Germline V gene lookup returns CDR1 SGHAT and CDR2 FQDESV (reference sequence). The V gene end was trimmed by 1 base and the J gene end by 4 bases; junction bases not matched to a gene: 23. CDR3 DNA: TGTGCCAGCAGCTTAGTTCTTAGGACTAGCGCAACTAGGAGCTCTTCATACGAGCAGTACTTC. This translates into CASSLVLRTSATRSSSYEQYF.

This clonotype appeared many times. The rearrangement joins TRBV29-1 to TRBJ2-5; TRBD1 matches 10 bases. This CDR3 region has 14 residues. V was clipped by 4 bases and J by 3 bases; unmatched bases: 5. From germline, CDR1 is SQVTM and CDR2 ANQGSEA. The DNA of the CDR3 is TGCAGCGTTGCCCCCGGGACAGGGGAAGAGACCCAGTACTTC. Protein sequence: CSVAPGTGEETQYF. The full variable domain, completed using reference TRBV29-1 and TRBJ2-5, is SAVISQKPSRDICQRGTSLTIQCQVDSQVTMMFWYRQQPGQSLTLIATANQGSEATYESGFVIDKFPISRPNLTFSTLTVSNMSPEDSSIYLCSVAPGTGEETQYFGPGTRLLVL.

This clonotype turned up a few times. V and J are TRBV30 and TRBJ1-1; 7 positions match TRBD1. Germline V CDR1 and CDR2: GTSNPN, SVGIG (reference sequence). V was clipped by 2 bases and J by 6 bases; unmatched bases: 3. The CDR3 runs to 12 residues. DNA for the CDR3: TGTGCCTGGAGTAGACAGGGCTCTGAAGCTTTCTTT. Translated, it gives CAWSRQGSEAFF.

In this sample, this clonotype turned up a few times. This chain connects TRBV7-2 to TRBJ2-3; the D is unclear. This CDR3 comprises 15 residues. CDR1 is SGHTA, CDR2 FQGNSA, per germline. V lost 1 base, J lost 6 bases, and 14 bases lay in between. The CDR3, as DNA: TGTGCCAGCAGCTTAGTAGGCGTCAAAGGGGATACGCAGTATTTT. It codes for CASSLVGVKGDTQYF.

This clonotype has a handful of counts. This rearrangement joins TRBV7-9 to TRBJ2-7; 11 bases line up with TRBD2. The CDR3 is 15 residues long. V lost 5 bases and J lost 2; bases outside the gene matches: 5. CDR1 and CDR2 from the germline V gene are SEHNR and FQNEAQ (reference sequence). The CDR3 coding sequence is TGTGCCAGCAGCGTGACTAGCGGGATGCCCTACGAGCAGTACTTC. Translating it yields CASSVTSGMPYEQYF.

There are many counts of this clonotype. This sequence joins TRBV7-9 and TRBJ2-1, with D possibly being TRBD1 or TRBD2 (5 bases each). V dropped 6 bases and J dropped 4 bases, with 13 bases sitting between them. This CDR3 is 14 amino acids long. Germline V gene lookup returns CDR1 SEHNR and CDR2 FQNEAQ (reference sequence). The CDR3 nucleotides are TGTGCCAGCAGTGGGGACCAAAAGTACAATGAGCAGTTCTTC. Amino acids: CASSGDQKYNEQFF.

V is TRBV3-1 and J is TRBJ2-3; 8 bases match TRBD2. Germline trimming cut 3 bases from V and 3 bases from J; bases unmatched to any gene: 5. CDR1 is LGHDT and CDR2 is YNNKEL in the germline V gene (reference sequence). This CDR3 contains 15 residues. CDR3 sequence reads: CASSQMAGGTDTQYF. CDR3 bases: TGTGCCAGCAGCCAGATGGCGGGGGGAACAGATACGCAGTATTTT.

This sequence joins TRBV18 and TRBJ1-2; D gene uncertain. The CDR3 spans 13 residues. The germline V gene has CDR1 KGHSH and CDR2 LQKENI. Trimming removed 2 bases at V and 8 bases at J, with 12 bases between. In nucleotides, the CDR3 is TGTGCCAGCTCACCAGAGGTGTTCCAGGGCTACACCTTC. Residues: CASSPEVFQGYTF.

The V gene is TRBV10-3, the J gene TRBJ2-1; possible D gene TRBD2, 6 bases. The germline CDR1 and CDR2 sequences are ENHRY and SYGVKD. The CDR3 loop spans 12 amino acids. V was clipped by 6 bases and J by 3 bases, with 6 bases between them. The CDR3 DNA sequence: TGTGCCATCAGGGGGGGCTACAATGAGCAGTTCTTC. The encoded protein is CAIRGGYNEQFF.

This clonotype was recorded at least ten times. This chain links TRBV4-3 with TRBJ2-1, with 10 positions matching TRBD2. Germline V gives CDR1 LGHNA, CDR2 YSLEER. V lost 1 base, J lost 7 bases, and 10 bases stayed unmatched. The CDR3 spans 17 residues. The CDR3 is CASSQVSGASGSNEQFF. DNA of the CDR3: TGCGCCAGCAGCCAAGTGAGTGGGGCTAGCGGGAGTAATGAGCAGTTCTTC.